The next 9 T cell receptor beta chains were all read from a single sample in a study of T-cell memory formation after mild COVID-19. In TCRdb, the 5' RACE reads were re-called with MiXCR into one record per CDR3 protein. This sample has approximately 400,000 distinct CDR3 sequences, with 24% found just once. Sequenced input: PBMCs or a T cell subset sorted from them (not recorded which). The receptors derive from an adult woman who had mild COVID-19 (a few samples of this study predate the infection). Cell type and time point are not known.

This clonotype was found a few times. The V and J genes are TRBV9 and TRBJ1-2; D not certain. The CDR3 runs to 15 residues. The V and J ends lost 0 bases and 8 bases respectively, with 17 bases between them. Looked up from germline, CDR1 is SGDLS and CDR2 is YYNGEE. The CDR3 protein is CASSVDPQSDSGYTF. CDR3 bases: TGTGCCAGCAGCGTAGACCCCCAATCCGATTCGGGCTACACCTTC.

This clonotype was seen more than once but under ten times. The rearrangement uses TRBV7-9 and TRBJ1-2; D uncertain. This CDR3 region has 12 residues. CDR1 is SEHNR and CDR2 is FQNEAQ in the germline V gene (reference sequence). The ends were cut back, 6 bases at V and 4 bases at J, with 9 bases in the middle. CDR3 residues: CASSERAYGYTF. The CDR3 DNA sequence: TGTGCCAGCAGTGAGAGAGCCTATGGCTACACCTTC. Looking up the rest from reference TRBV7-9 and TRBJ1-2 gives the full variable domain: DTGVSQNPRHKITKRGQNVTFRCDPISEHNRLYWYRQTLGQGPEFLTYFQNEAQLEKSRLLSDRFSAERPKGSFSTLEIQRTEQGDSAMYLCASSERAYGYTFGSGTRLTVV.

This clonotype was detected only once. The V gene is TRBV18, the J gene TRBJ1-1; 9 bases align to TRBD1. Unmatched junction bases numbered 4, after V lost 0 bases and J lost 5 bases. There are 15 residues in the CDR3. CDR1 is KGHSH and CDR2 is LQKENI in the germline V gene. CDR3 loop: CASSPPGQGRTEAFF. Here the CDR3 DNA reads TGTGCCAGCTCACCACCTGGACAGGGGAGGACTGAAGCTTTCTTT.

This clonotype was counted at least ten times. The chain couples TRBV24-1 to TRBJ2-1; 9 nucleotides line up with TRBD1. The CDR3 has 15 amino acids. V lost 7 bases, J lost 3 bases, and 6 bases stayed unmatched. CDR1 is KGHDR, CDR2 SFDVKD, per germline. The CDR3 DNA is TGTGCCACCAGCCCCCGGGACAGGGACTACAATGAGCAGTTCTTC. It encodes CATSPRDRDYNEQFF.

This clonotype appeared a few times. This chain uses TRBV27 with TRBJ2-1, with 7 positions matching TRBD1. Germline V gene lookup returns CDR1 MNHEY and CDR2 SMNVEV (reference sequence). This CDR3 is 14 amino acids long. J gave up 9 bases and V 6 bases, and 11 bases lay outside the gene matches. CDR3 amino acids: CASRGGLSYGEQFF. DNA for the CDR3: TGTGCCAGCAGAGGGGGCCTGAGCTACGGTGAGCAGTTCTTC.

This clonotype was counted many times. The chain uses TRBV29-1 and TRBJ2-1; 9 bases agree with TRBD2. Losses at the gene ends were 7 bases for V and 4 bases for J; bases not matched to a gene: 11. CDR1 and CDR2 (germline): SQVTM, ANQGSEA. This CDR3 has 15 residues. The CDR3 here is CSAVGLAGRYNEQFF. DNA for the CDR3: TGCAGCGCCGTGGGGCTAGCGGGGCGATACAATGAGCAGTTCTTC.

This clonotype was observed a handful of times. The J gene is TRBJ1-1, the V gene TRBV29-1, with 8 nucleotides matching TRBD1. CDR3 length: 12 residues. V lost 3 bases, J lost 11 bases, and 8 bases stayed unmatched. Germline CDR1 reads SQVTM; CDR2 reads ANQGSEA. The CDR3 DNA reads TGCAGCGTTGACCTGGACAGGGCGGTGGCTTTCTTT. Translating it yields CSVDLDRAVAFF.

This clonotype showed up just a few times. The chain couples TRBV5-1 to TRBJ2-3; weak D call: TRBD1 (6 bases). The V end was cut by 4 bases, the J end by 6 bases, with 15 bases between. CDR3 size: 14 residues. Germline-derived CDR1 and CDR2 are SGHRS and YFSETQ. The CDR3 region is CASSVNAGGDTQYF. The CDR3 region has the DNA TGCGCCAGCAGCGTAAACGCTGGGGGCGATACGCAGTATTTT.

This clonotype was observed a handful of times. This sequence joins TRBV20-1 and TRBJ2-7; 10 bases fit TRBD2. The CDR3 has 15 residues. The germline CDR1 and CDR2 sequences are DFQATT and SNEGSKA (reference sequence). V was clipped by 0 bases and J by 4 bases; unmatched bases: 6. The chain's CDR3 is CSARDLAGEAYEQYF. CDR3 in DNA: TGCAGTGCTAGAGATCTAGCGGGAGAGGCTTACGAGCAGTACTTC.